Below, 13 T cell receptor beta chains from the same sample are listed, as sequenced in a study of Graves' ophthalmopathy and Graves' hyperthyroidism. The study amplified TCR beta CDR3 regions using RNA transcripts. HTBI primers were used in a first-round RT-PCR, which preceded a second-round multiplex PCR. One entry per CDR3 protein, called by TCRdb with MiXCR from the multiplex PCR reads. Here the sample spans over 200,000 distinct CDR3 sequences, just under 30% being singletons. Sequencing was performed on peripheral blood. The receptors were sampled from a man aged 45-65 years with Graves' ophthalmopathy.

This clonotype was counted at least ten times. The chain couples TRBV12-3 or TRBV12-4 to TRBJ2-7, with 11 bases aligning to TRBD2. CDR3 size: 13 residues. V lost 3 bases, J lost 7 bases, and 2 bases stayed unmatched. CDR3 nucleotides: TGTGCCAGCAGTTTGCTAGCGGGAGGTGAGCAGTACTTC. It specifies CASSLLAGGEQYF.

This clonotype was detected ten times or more. The chain couples TRBV7-9 to TRBJ2-7, with 9 positions matching TRBD1. CDR3 size: 16 residues. The germline gives CDR1 SEHNR, CDR2 FQNEAQ (reference sequence). V lost 4 bases, J lost 0 bases, and 7 bases stayed unmatched. CDR3 region: CASSSTPGQGSYEQYF. CDR3 DNA sequence: TGTGCCAGCAGCTCAACTCCGGGACAGGGCTCCTACGAGCAGTACTTC.

This clonotype was seen repeatedly, ten times or more. The V call is TRBV6-5, the J call TRBJ1-5; 9 bases line up with TRBD1. Germline values: CDR1 MNHEY, CDR2 SVGAGI. The CDR3 runs to 13 residues. The junction had 3 bases not matched to a gene; V was cut back by 6 bases and J by 6 bases. The CDR3 here is CASRPDRGQPQHF. The CDR3 bases are TGTGCCAGCAGGCCGGACAGGGGTCAGCCCCAGCATTTT.

Ten or more counts support this clonotype. The V gene is TRBV6-9, the J gene TRBJ2-2; 15 bases are shared with TRBD2. Germline loops: CDR1 MNHGY, CDR2 SVAAGI. The V segment lost 6 bases and the J segment 5 bases; nucleotides outside the gene matches: 19. The CDR3 loop spans 21 amino acids. CDR3 in amino acids: CASRIPPGQGLAGGSTGELFF. The CDR3 coding sequence is TGTGCCAGCAGAATACCTCCGGGACAGGGACTAGCGGGAGGCAGTACCGGGGAGCTGTTTTTT.

This clonotype has ten or more counts. This chain links TRBV12-3 or TRBV12-4 with TRBJ1-2; no clear D gene. The CDR3 covers 14 residues. Trimming cost V 1 base and J 4 bases, with 10 bases left between them. This CDR3 is CASSLGVLAYGYTF. Here the CDR3 DNA reads TGTGCCAGCAGTTTAGGCGTCCTTGCCTATGGCTACACCTTC.

The sample holds many counts of this clonotype. The V call is TRBV4-3, the J call TRBJ2-7; D uncertain. The V end lost 1 base, the J end lost 3 bases, and 10 bases lay between the germline ends. The CDR3 length is 14 residues. Per the germline V gene, CDR1 is LGHNA and CDR2 is YSLEER. DNA for the CDR3: TGCGCCAGCAGCCAAGGCCTACAAGACTACGAGCAGTACTTC. Translating gives CASSQGLQDYEQYF.

This clonotype was picked up many times. This chain links TRBV29-1 with TRBJ2-7; TRBD2 matches 7 bases. V was pared by 7 bases and J by 0 bases, with 6 bases of the junction left unmatched. The CDR3 totals 13 residues. Germline-derived CDR1 and CDR2 are SQVTM and ANQGSEA. This CDR3 reads CSARTGGSYEQYF. CDR3 bases: TGCAGCGCCCGGACGGGGGGCTCCTACGAGCAGTACTTC.

This clonotype was detected many times. V usage is TRBV6-5 and J usage is TRBJ2-5; 8 bases align to TRBD1. Germline CDR1 and CDR2: MNHEY and SVGAGI. The CDR3 extends over 14 amino acids. The V segment lost 2 bases and the J segment 6 bases; nucleotides outside the gene matches: 5. CDR3 amino acids: CASSYGQGAKTQYF. The CDR3 nucleotides read TGTGCCAGCAGTTACGGGCAGGGGGCAAAGACCCAGTACTTC.

In its sample, this clonotype was seen many times. J is TRBJ2-5 and V is TRBV7-9; weak D call: TRBD2 (6 bases). Per germline, CDR1 SEHNR and CDR2 FQNEAQ (reference sequence). CDR3 length: 15 amino acids. Between the trimmed V and J ends, which lost 6 bases and 2 bases, there was a span of 16 bases. CDR3 sequence: CASSLPSGTQETQYF. Written as DNA, the CDR3 is TGTGCCAGCAGTCTTCCCTCCGGGACTCAAGAGACCCAGTACTTC.

This chain links TRBV28 with TRBJ2-4; D gene uncertain. The CDR3 extends over 11 amino acids. Trimming took off 2 bases at V and 9 bases at J, with 5 bases between the two ends. Germline CDR1 is MDHEN and CDR2 is SYDVKM. The CDR3 here is CASSLLGIQYF. The CDR3 bases are TGTGCCAGCAGTTTACTCGGCATTCAGTACTTC.

The table lists this clonotype with many counts. The chain joins TRBV6-2 or TRBV6-3 to TRBJ1-1; 11 positions match TRBD1. The germline V gene has CDR1 MNHEY and CDR2 SVGEGT. This CDR3 contains 15 residues. The V and J ends lost 5 bases and 4 bases, in that order; junction bases with no gene match: 6. The CDR3 nucleotides are TGTGCCAGCAGTGACCTCGGGACAGGGGGCACTGAAGCTTTCTTT. The encoded protein is CASSDLGTGGTEAFF.

This clonotype was seen at least ten times. The CDR3, as DNA: TGTGCCAGCAGGTTGACTAGCGGGACCACCGGGGAGCTGTTTTTT. It specifies CASRLTSGTTGELFF. The chain has TRBV2 and TRBJ2-2; 11 positions match TRBD2. CDR3 length: 15 residues. The V segment lost 6 bases and the J segment 4 bases; nucleotides outside the gene matches: 4. Germline CDR1 and CDR2: SNHLY and FYNNEI.

This clonotype was picked up many times. V gene TRBV12-3 or TRBV12-4 combines with J gene TRBJ1-2, with D unclear. The CDR3 runs 14 residues. V was clipped by 3 bases and J by 8 bases, with 16 bases between them. CDR3 residues: CASSFSGGLFGYTF. Written as DNA, the CDR3 is TGTGCCAGCAGTTTTAGTGGCGGTCTATTCGGCTACACCTTC.